The 23 T cell receptor beta chains reported below all come from one sample, sequenced in a study of vaccination effects on CD4 cells after COVID-19. These receptors' targets are unknown. Antigen-specific CD4+ T cell clonotypes were called by their expansion after viral peptide-pool culture in ViraFEST. Following culture for ten to eleven days, CD4+ T cells were isolated. None of these healthy vaccinees had been infected with SARS-CoV-2 before vaccination. The table came from immunoSEQ multiplex PCR; TCRdb's copy has only in-frame clones and leaves some out. Counted here are some 68,000 clones, about 65% occurring once; the ten biggest clones make up approximately 4.3%. Sample: CD4+ T cells from PBMCs cultured with HCoV-OC43 spike peptides, taken before COVID-19 vaccination. Regarding subset: HCoV-OC43 spike overlapping peptide pool stimulation. The source is a human donor who received a COVID-19 vaccine.

The V gene is TRBV4-3, the J gene TRBJ1-4; no firm D call. Deletions cut 0 bases from V and 3 bases from J, with 8 bases between. The CDR3 spans 15 residues. Per germline, CDR1 LGHNA and CDR2 YSLEER. The CDR3, as DNA: TGCGCCAGCAGCCAAGATCCCACTGCTAATGAAAAACTGTTTTTT. This translates into CASSQDPTANEKLFF.

J is TRBJ1-5 and V is TRBV24-1; unclear D gene. Germline loops: CDR1 KGHDR, CDR2 SFDVKD. V lost 0 bases, J lost 4 bases, and 6 bases lay in between. The CDR3 runs to 14 residues. CDR3 nucleotide sequence: TGTGCCACCAGTGATTTGAGGGAGAATCAGCCCCAGCATTTT. Encoded protein: CATSDLRENQPQHF.

The V and J genes are TRBV6-6 and TRBJ2-1; the match to TRBD2 covers 11 bases. The germline V gene encodes CDR1 MNHNY and CDR2 SVGAGI (reference sequence). This CDR3 is built from 15 residues. Trimming cost V 2 bases and J 4 bases; bases outside gene matches: 1. The CDR3 spells CASSYVAGGYNEQFF. CDR3 DNA sequence: TGTGCCAGCAGTTACGTAGCGGGGGGGTACAATGAGCAGTTCTTC.

The CDR3 here is CASSGTQETQYF. The CDR3 DNA is TGTGCCAGCAGTGGCACCCAAGAGACCCAGTACTTC. This chain joins TRBV5-4 and TRBJ2-5; the D is unclear. Trimming pared 5 bases from V and 1 base from J, leaving 6 bases between. The CDR3 consists of 12 residues. Germline CDR1 and CDR2: SGHNT and YYREEE (reference sequence). Full variable domain (remainder filled in from reference TRBV5-4 and TRBJ2-5): ETGVTQSPTHLIKTRGQQVTLRCSSQSGHNTVSWYQQALGQGPQFIFQYYREEENGRGNFPPRFSGLQFPNYSSELNVNALELDDSALYLCASSGTQETQYFGPGTRLLVL.

In this sample, this clone turned up a few times. The chain links TRBV1 to TRBJ1-1; no DNA check was done on the table's D call, TRBD1. TRBV1 is assigned pseudogene status. The CDR3 sequence is 17 residues long. DNA of the CDR3: TGCACCAGCAGCCAATCCGGGACAGGGGCCCCGAACACTGAAGCTTTCTTT. Its translation: CTSSQSGTGAPNTEAFF.

J is TRBJ2-7 and V is TRBV11-3; D could derive from TRBD1 or TRBD2 (6 bases each). With 2 bases removed from V and 0 bases from J, the gap between germline ends came to 14 bases. The CDR3 runs 16 residues. Germline loops: CDR1 SGHNT, CDR2 YENEEA. The CDR3 loop is CASSLPSGASSYEQYV. In nucleotides, the CDR3 is TGTGCCAGCAGCTTACCCTCGGGGGCGAGCTCCTACGAGCAGTACGTC.

This clone showed up just a few times. For the CDR3, the DNA is TGTGCCAGCAGCCCCAGCTCCTACAATGAGCAGTTCTTC. It codes for CASSPSSYNEQFF. The V call is TRBV7-2, the J call TRBJ2-1; D gene unclear. Trimming removed 5 bases at V and 0 bases at J, with 5 bases between. The germline V gene encodes CDR1 SGHTA and CDR2 FQGNSA. This CDR3 has 13 amino acids.

This chain uses TRBV6-5 with TRBJ2-2, with D unclear. From germline, CDR1 is MNHEY and CDR2 SVGAGI. The CDR3 has 14 amino acids. The V end was cut by 2 bases, the J end by 1 base, with 5 bases between. As DNA, the CDR3 is TGTGCCAGCAGTTACCGTTGGAACACCGGGGAGCTGTTTTTT. Protein: CASSYRWNTGELFF.

V is TRBV5-1 and J is TRBJ1-5; D remains ambiguous. The CDR3 covers 13 residues. The V gene's germline CDR1 is SGHRS and CDR2 YFSETQ. Between the trimmed V and J ends, which lost 2 bases and 9 bases, there was a span of 12 bases. In nucleotides, the CDR3 is TGCGCCAGCAGCTTAGACCCGGAGCGGCCCCAGCATTTT. Translated, it gives CASSLDPERPQHF.

The chain has TRBV27 and TRBJ2-7, with D possibly TRBD2 on 7 matching bases. CDR3 length: 14 residues. CDR1 is MNHEY, CDR2 SMNVEV, per germline (reference sequence). Trimming cost V 5 bases and J 4 bases, with 15 bases left between them. The CDR3 DNA reads as TGTGCCAGCAGTAGAACGGGGGGCTCGTACGAGCAGTACGTC. Translating gives CASSRTGGSYEQYV.

This chain uses TRBV10-3 with TRBJ1-1; a possible D gene is TRBD1 (6 bases). V lost 6 bases, J lost 0 bases, and 11 bases lay in between. The CDR3 has 14 residues. Germline V gene data show CDR1 as ENHRY and CDR2 as SYGVKD. The CDR3 DNA follows: TGTGCCATCAGAGGACAGTCCATGAACACTGAAGCTTTCTTT. Its translation is CAIRGQSMNTEAFF.

The chain uses TRBV30 and TRBJ1-2; no definite D call. The CDR3 length is 14 residues. In germline, CDR1 is GTSNPN, CDR2 SVGIG (reference sequence). V shed 0 bases and J shed 1 base, with 9 bases lying between them. CDR3 DNA sequence: TGTGCCTGGAGTGTATTAGGCGTTAACTATGGCTACACCTTC. Translated: CAWSVLGVNYGYTF.

The chain combines TRBV24-1 with TRBJ2-1, with 8 bases fitting TRBD2. In germline, CDR1 is KGHDR, CDR2 SFDVKD. CDR3 length equals 16 residues. The V segment lost 3 bases and the J segment 2 bases; nucleotides outside the gene matches: 5. This CDR3 is CATSDPSGGAYNEQFF. CDR3 nucleotide sequence: TGTGCCACCAGTGATCCCTCCGGGGGGGCCTACAATGAGCAGTTCTTC.

This chain joins TRBV6-5 and TRBJ2-6, with no clear D. The V and J ends lost 6 bases and 0 bases respectively, with 9 bases between them. This CDR3 contains 15 residues. Germline V gene data show CDR1 as MNHEY and CDR2 as SVGAGI. CDR3 residues: CASRGSYSGANVLTF. CDR3 nucleotide sequence: TGTGCCAGCAGGGGCTCATACTCTGGGGCCAACGTCCTGACTTTC.

The chain couples TRBV5-1 to TRBJ2-3; 10 bases map to TRBD1. Germline V lookup: CDR1 SGHRS, CDR2 YFSETQ. V lost 4 bases and J lost 6; bases outside the gene matches: 5. This CDR3 has 14 residues. The CDR3 loop is CASSIGQGVDTQYF. As DNA, the CDR3 is TGCGCCAGCAGCATCGGACAGGGGGTTGATACGCAGTATTTT.

This clone occurred once. The chain links TRBV19 to TRBJ2-1; the D is unclear. The V gene lost 5 bases and the J gene lost 8 bases, with 19 bases spanning the gap. There are 15 residues in the CDR3. The germline V gene encodes CDR1 LNHDA and CDR2 SQIVND (reference sequence). The CDR3 loop is CASSPTVPIRDEQFF. For the CDR3, the DNA is TGTGCCAGTAGTCCTACCGTCCCTATTCGGGATGAGCAGTTCTTC.

This clone was seen a single time. The rearrangement joins TRBV21-1 to TRBJ2-3; TRBD1 is the table's D call and was not checked against the DNA. TRBV21-1 is a pseudogene. CDR3 length equals 14 residues. CDR3 nucleotides: TGTGCCAGCAGCACCTTACAGGGTATGGATACGCAGTATTTT. Its protein is CASSTLQGMDTQYF.

V gene TRBV24-1 combines with J gene TRBJ1-2; perhaps TRBD1 as D (6 bases). The CDR3 runs to 17 residues. Germline loops: CDR1 KGHDR, CDR2 SFDVKD. V was cut by 7 bases and J by 8 bases, with 28 bases left in between. The CDR3 bases are TGTGCCACCAGCAGTAACAGGGACGGGACTAACCCCGGGGGCTACACCTTC. Residues: CATSSNRDGTNPGGYTF.

The V call is TRBV24-1, the J call TRBJ2-1; possible D gene TRBD2, 6 bases. V gave up 8 bases and J gave up 0 bases, with 13 bases separating them. The CDR3 is made up of 15 amino acids. CDR1 and CDR2 (germline): KGHDR, SFDVKD. In DNA form, the CDR3 reads TGTGCCACCAAGGGTGGGGGGAGCTCCTACAATGAGCAGTTCTTC. Translating gives CATKGGGSSYNEQFF.

This chain uses TRBV12-3 or TRBV12-4 with TRBJ1-1; possibly TRBD1 for D (5 bases). V lost 6 bases, J lost 1 base, and 9 bases lay in between. The CDR3 covers 13 residues. The CDR3 nucleotides read TGTGCCAGCAGCATGACAGCGAACACTGAAGCTTTCTTT. It is translated as CASSMTANTEAFF.

This clone was observed once. The chain recombines TRBV5-1 with TRBJ1-5; the D is unclear. The CDR3 consists of 13 residues. CDR1 and CDR2 (germline): SGHRS, YFSETQ. The V gene lost 7 bases and the J gene lost 3 bases, with 11 bases spanning the gap. The CDR3 here is CASRQSLNQPQHF. The CDR3, as DNA: TGCGCCAGCCGCCAGTCCCTCAATCAGCCCCAGCATTTT.

The V gene is TRBV28, the J gene TRBJ2-7; 7 bases match TRBD1. The CDR3 is made up of 14 amino acids. Trimming took 6 bases from V and 6 from J; bases not matched to a gene: 11. Germline-derived CDR1 and CDR2 are MDHEN and SYDVKM. The CDR3 is CASRKGGSNSEQYV. The CDR3 bases are TGTGCCAGCAGAAAAGGGGGCTCAAACAGCGAGCAGTACGTC.

CDR3 DNA: TGTGCCAGCAGCTTAAGGGGACCGGGGGTAGGAGGAGAGACCCAGTACTTC. Translated: CASSLRGPGVGGETQYF. The rearrangement joins TRBV7-3 to TRBJ2-5; D might be TRBD2 (6 bases). V lost 1 base to trimming and J lost 4 bases, with 19 bases between them. This CDR3 spans 17 amino acids. The V gene's germline CDR1 is SGHTA and CDR2 FQGTGA.